Below are 21 T cell receptor beta chains sequenced from a single sample in a study of human T cells and chemical hapten exposure. The sample's time point: patch test 3, about 24 weeks after DPC sensitization. Treatment indicated: therapeutic diphenylcyclopropenone sensitization with weekly scalp DPC. TCRdb reprocessed the RACE reads with MiXCR, giving one entry per CDR3 protein. Here the sample spans roughly 62,000 distinct CDR3 sequences, roughly 12% being singletons. The source material was whole blood, sampled in connection with sensitization to the hapten diphenylcyclopropenone (DPC). Every receptor here comes from a man aged 30 to 39 with alopecia areata. Some clones in this sample may be carry-over from other donors' samples.

At least ten counts were recorded for this clonotype. J is TRBJ2-7 and V is TRBV9, with 7 bases that match TRBD2. There are 15 residues in the CDR3. Germline CDR1 reads SGDLS; CDR2 reads YYNGEE. Trimming removed 7 bases from V and 1 base from J; junction bases left unmatched: 11. The CDR3 DNA follows: TGTGCCAGCGGTAGGGGAGGGGTATCGTCCTACGAGCAGTACTTC. Its protein product is CASGRGGVSSYEQYF.

The J gene is TRBJ1-5, the V gene TRBV3-1; D might be TRBD1 (5 bases). There are 16 residues in the CDR3. V was pared by 4 bases and J by 0 bases, with 13 bases between. Germline CDR1 LGHDT, CDR2 YNNKEL (reference sequence). CDR3 sequence reads: CASSLAGPSSNQPQHF. The CDR3 bases are TGTGCCAGCAGCCTAGCAGGGCCTTCTAGCAATCAGCCCCAGCATTTT.

This clonotype occurred many times. The J gene is TRBJ1-2, the V gene TRBV19; 7 bases match TRBD1. V lost 3 bases and J lost 5; bases outside the gene matches: 3. CDR1 is LNHDA, CDR2 SQIVND, per germline (reference sequence). The CDR3 is 13 amino acids. DNA for the CDR3: TGTGCCAGTAGTATCGACAGGGAGTATGGCTACACCTTC. This encodes CASSIDREYGYTF.

This clonotype has a count of ten or more. This chain joins TRBV9 and TRBJ2-3; unclear D gene. V lost 7 bases, J lost 6 bases, and 6 bases lay in between. The CDR3 loop spans 10 amino acids. Germline V gene data show CDR1 as SGDLS and CDR2 as YYNGEE. CDR3 DNA sequence: TGTGCCAGCGGTGGGGATACGCAGTATTTT. It is translated as CASGGDTQYF.

This clonotype was observed a few times. The gene calls are TRBV5-4 and TRBJ2-3; unclear D gene. Germline V gene sequence: CDR1 SGHNT, CDR2 YYREEE (reference sequence). The CDR3 contains 13 residues. Trimming cost V 1 base and J 2 bases, with 5 bases left between them. The chain's CDR3 is CASSLSLTDTQYF. CDR3 coding DNA: TGTGCCAGCAGCTTGTCCCTCACAGATACGCAGTATTTT. The whole variable domain, remainder taken from reference TRBV5-4 and TRBJ2-3, is ETGVTQSPTHLIKTRGQQVTLRCSSQSGHNTVSWYQQALGQGPQFIFQYYREEENGRGNFPPRFSGLQFPNYSSELNVNALELDDSALYLCASSLSLTDTQYFGPGTRLTVL.

This clonotype was observed a handful of times. V usage is TRBV29-1 and J usage is TRBJ2-7; no firm D call. Trimming cost V 1 base and J 5 bases, with 12 bases left between them. Germline CDR1 is SQVTM and CDR2 is ANQGSEA. This CDR3 is 13 amino acids long. The CDR3 here is CSVEATDSHEQYF. CDR3 sequence (DNA): TGCAGCGTTGAAGCTACAGATTCCCACGAGCAGTACTTC.

V usage is TRBV27 and J usage is TRBJ1-1; D call uncertain. From germline, CDR1 is MNHEY and CDR2 SMNVEV (reference sequence). Between the trimmed V and J ends, which lost 3 bases and 0 bases, there was a span of 8 bases. This CDR3 comprises 14 residues. The CDR3 spells CASSFTGLNTEAFF. The CDR3 coding sequence is TGTGCCAGCAGTTTCACGGGATTGAACACTGAAGCTTTCTTT.

Ten or more counts support this clonotype. The V and J genes are TRBV21-1 and TRBJ2-3; the table's D gene call, TRBD1, was not cross checked with the DNA. TRBV21-1 is described as a pseudogene. The CDR3 has 15 residues. The CDR3 here is CASSSGQGTTDTQYF. The DNA of the CDR3 is TGTGCCAGCAGCTCTGGACAGGGCACCACAGATACGCAGTATTTT.

This clonotype was seen a few times. The chain carries TRBV7-2 and TRBJ1-1, with 7 nucleotides matching TRBD1. After removal of 6 bases from V and 1 base from J, the junction contained 2 bases not matched to a gene. CDR3 length: 13 residues. Germline CDR1 reads SGHTA; CDR2 reads FQGNSA. CDR3: CASRGQSNTEAFF. In DNA form, the CDR3 reads TGTGCCAGCAGGGGACAGTCGAACACTGAAGCTTTCTTT.

Only a few counts were recorded for this clonotype. The chain employs TRBV18 and TRBJ2-1, with TRBD1 identical over 7 bases. V dropped 0 bases and J dropped 6; count of bases not matched to a gene: 5. Germline CDR1 is KGHSH and CDR2 is LQKENI. CDR3 length: 15 amino acids. CDR3 loop: CASSPPGGLGNEQFF. The CDR3 bases are TGTGCCAGCTCACCACCAGGGGGCTTGGGCAATGAGCAGTTCTTC.

The table lists this clonotype with a few counts. The gene calls are TRBV7-3 and TRBJ2-5; D is undetermined. This CDR3 is built from 14 residues. Trimming pared 0 bases from V and 4 bases from J, leaving 9 bases between. CDR1 is SGHTA and CDR2 is FQGTGA in the germline V gene. The CDR3 DNA sequence: TGTGCCAGCAGCTTAACGGGCTGGGGAGAGACCCAGTACTTC. Amino acid sequence: CASSLTGWGETQYF.

This rearrangement joins TRBV28 to TRBJ1-2; TRBD1 might be the D (5 bases). V dropped 3 bases and J dropped 4 bases, with 9 bases sitting between them. CDR1 and CDR2 (germline): MDHEN, SYDVKM. The CDR3 runs 13 residues. The CDR3 DNA sequence: TGTGCCAGCAGTTTCGACAGCCGCTATGGCTACACCTTC. This gives the protein CASSFDSRYGYTF.

This clonotype was found many times. This chain joins TRBV7-3 and TRBJ2-5; no clear D. Per germline, CDR1 SGHTA and CDR2 FQGTGA. CDR3 size: 13 residues. V was clipped by 5 bases and J by 2 bases, with 9 bases between them. The CDR3 DNA reads TGTGCCAGCAGCCCCAGCATACAAGAGACCCAGTACTTC. It translates to CASSPSIQETQYF.

This rearrangement joins TRBV7-3 to TRBJ1-1; a possible D gene is TRBD1 (5 bases). This CDR3 is built from 14 residues. Germline V gene lookup returns CDR1 SGHTA and CDR2 FQGTGA. Trimming pared 3 bases from V and 3 bases from J, leaving 11 bases between. The CDR3 sequence: CASSLTGADTEAFF. CDR3 DNA sequence: TGTGCCAGCAGCTTGACCGGGGCCGACACTGAAGCTTTCTTT.

The chain carries TRBV9 and TRBJ2-7; D is possibly TRBD1 (6 bases). CDR3 length: 12 amino acids. V lost 7 bases to trimming and J lost 3 bases, with 11 bases between them. CDR1 is SGDLS and CDR2 is YYNGEE in the germline V gene. The CDR3 protein is CASGGQDYEQYF. CDR3 sequence (DNA): TGTGCCAGCGGGGGACAAGACTACGAGCAGTACTTC.

The table lists this clonotype with a few counts. The chain joins TRBV7-3 to TRBJ2-3; D uncertain. In germline, CDR1 is SGHTA, CDR2 FQGTGA. The CDR3 spans 13 residues. V was cut by 2 bases and J by 5 bases, with 8 bases left in between. The CDR3, as DNA: TGTGCCAGCAGCTTAGTCCCCCGAGATACGCAGTATTTT. Its protein is CASSLVPRDTQYF.

In this sample, this clonotype turned up a few times. The chain couples TRBV20-1 to TRBJ2-3; 8 bases align to TRBD2. This CDR3 spans 15 amino acids. CDR1 is DFQATT, CDR2 SNEGSKA, per germline (reference sequence). Germline trimming cut 1 base from V and 2 bases from J; bases unmatched to any gene: 5. CDR3: CSARGAGGNTDTQYF. In DNA, the CDR3 is TGCAGTGCTAGAGGGGCGGGGGGAAACACAGATACGCAGTATTTT.

The genes are TRBV7-9 and TRBJ1-1; D is possibly TRBD1 (5 bases). V was pared by 3 bases and J by 4 bases, with 15 bases between. The CDR3 contains 15 residues. The V gene's germline CDR1 is SEHNR and CDR2 FQNEAQ (reference sequence). The CDR3 here is CASSFFLRGFTEAFF. The CDR3 nucleotides are TGTGCCAGCAGCTTTTTTCTTCGGGGGTTCACTGAAGCTTTCTTT.

This clonotype has ten or more counts. The rearrangement uses TRBV9 and TRBJ2-7; 9 bases are a match to TRBD1. In germline, CDR1 is SGDLS, CDR2 YYNGEE. V was clipped by 4 bases and J by 2 bases; unmatched bases: 4. The CDR3 runs to 14 residues. The CDR3 is CASSTWTGAYEQYF. In DNA, the CDR3 is TGTGCCAGCAGCACCTGGACAGGGGCCTACGAGCAGTACTTC.

This clonotype was detected ten times or more. The chain recombines TRBV2 with TRBJ2-1, with D perhaps matching TRBD2 (5 bases). V was pared by 2 bases and J by 3 bases, with 11 bases between. Germline V gives CDR1 SNHLY, CDR2 FYNNEI. CDR3 length equals 15 residues. The DNA for the CDR3 is TGTGCCAGCAGTGAACTGTCGGGGAGCTACAATGAGCAGTTCTTC. This gives the protein CASSELSGSYNEQFF.

This clonotype was detected many times. The chain uses TRBV5-1 and TRBJ2-3, with 8 bases aligning to TRBD1. Per germline, CDR1 SGHRS and CDR2 YFSETQ. The CDR3 contains 14 residues. V shed 4 bases, J shed 3 bases, and the junction held 4 bases outside the gene matches. The CDR3: CASSPGQGTDTQYF. The CDR3 DNA reads TGCGCCAGCAGCCCCGGACAGGGAACAGATACGCAGTATTTT.